This T cell receptor beta chain was documented in a study of T cell repertoires in cytomegalovirus infection. Study information: Recently identified HLA-C-restricted CMV epitopes were among the peptides used. CMV infection together with matching HLA type was indicated by public TCR beta signatures. Study conclusions and caveats: Individuals carrying CMV plus the relevant HLA were identified by cumulative frequency of public TCR beta families.

This clonotype was picked up a small number of times. Its antigen is unknown. This CDR3 contains 15 residues. Germline CDR1 PRHDT, CDR2 FYEKMQ (reference sequence). Trimming at V came to 5 bases and at J to 5 bases, leaving 11 bases not matched to a gene. Via MiXCR, TCRdb re-called the reads, giving one row per CDR3 protein. Of roughly 860,000 distinct CDR3 sequences in the sample, approximately 32% are singletons; the top ten hold around 12%. Sequenced material: cultured CD8+ T cells from PBMCs, taken from culture after CMV antigen stimulation. J is TRBJ1-2 and V is TRBV13, with TRBD1 matching over 7 bases. The TCR comes from a human donor in good health (CMV status not recorded). Some clones in this sample may be carry-over from other donors' samples. This CDR3 is CASSNPGTESYGYTF. In DNA form, the CDR3 reads TGTGCCAGCAGCAACCCCGGGACAGAGAGTTATGGCTACACCTTC.